This T cell receptor beta chain was identified in a study of cytotoxic CD8 clonotypes in ibrutinib-treated CLL. The CDR3 has 16 residues. Trimming cost V 5 bases and J 4 bases; bases outside gene matches: 12. CDR1 ENHRY and CDR2 SYGVKD come from the germline V gene. Sequencing used immunoSEQ multiplex PCR; TCRdb keeps in-frame clones, though not all of them. The profile shows some 200,000 clones, about four fifths of them singletons. The sequence was collected from a human donor with chronic lymphocytic leukemia. Specimen: PBMCs, collected after 12 months of ibrutinib treatment. The V gene is TRBV10-3, the J gene TRBJ1-1; the match to TRBD1 covers 8 bases. The DNA of the CDR3 is TGTGCCATCAGTCCAGGGACAGGCCAGGGGGGCACTGAAGCTTTCTTT. Protein product: CAISPGTGQGGTEAFF.